The 30 T cell receptor beta chains below come from one sample, sequenced in a study of cytomegalovirus exposure and HLA in healthy donors. PCR primers comprised 60 Vbeta and 13 Jbeta primers. Some clones are missing from TCRdb's copy, which holds only in-frame ones; the method was immunoSEQ multiplex PCR. Of around 120,000 clones in the sample, about 80% were seen once. Sequences were obtained from PBMCs. The source of these receptors is a woman between 50 and 59 years old in good health and CMV-seropositive.

This chain links TRBV9 with TRBJ1-3; D gene unclear. V lost 4 bases and J lost 0, with 11 bases in between. The CDR3 is 15 amino acids. Germline CDR1 is SGDLS and CDR2 is YYNGEE. The CDR3 DNA is TGTGCCAGCAGCCCCCGACACCTCTCTGGAAACACCATATATTTT. Its protein is CASSPRHLSGNTIYF.

The chain has TRBV6-5 and TRBJ2-7; D possibly corresponds to TRBD2 (5 bases). Germline values: CDR1 MNHEY, CDR2 SVGAGI. V was shortened by 2 bases and J by 2 bases, with 13 bases between the two germline ends. The CDR3 extends over 15 amino acids. CDR3 nucleotides: TGTGCCAGCAGTTACGGGCTAGCAAACCCCTACGAGCAGTACTTC. Amino acid sequence: CASSYGLANPYEQYF.

This rearrangement joins TRBV28 to TRBJ2-7, with D perhaps TRBD2 (5 bases). This CDR3 spans 12 amino acids. Germline values: CDR1 MDHEN, CDR2 SYDVKM. V was cut by 3 bases and J by 6 bases, with 9 bases left in between. This chain's CDR3 is CASSLRAVEQYF. The CDR3 DNA is TGTGCCAGCAGTTTGAGGGCCGTCGAGCAGTACTTC.

This chain connects TRBV4-3 to TRBJ1-5, with 7 bases matching TRBD1. The CDR3 contains 13 residues. Germline V gene data show CDR1 as LGHNA and CDR2 as YSLEER. Trimming took 4 bases from V and 7 from J; bases not matched to a gene: 4. CDR3: CASSLYRGQPQHF. The CDR3 region has the DNA TGCGCCAGCAGCCTGTACAGGGGACAGCCCCAGCATTTT.

This clone showed up just a few times. V and J are TRBV2 and TRBJ1-1; no definite D call. Trimming left V 0 bases short and J 5 bases short, with 13 bases between. Germline assignment: CDR1 SNHLY and CDR2 FYNNEI. The CDR3 runs to 15 residues. CDR3 loop: CASSEALVQVTEAFF. CDR3 in DNA: TGTGCCAGCAGTGAAGCGCTGGTCCAGGTTACTGAAGCTTTCTTT.

The rearrangement joins TRBV30 to TRBJ1-2, with D possibly being TRBD1 (6 bases). CDR1 and CDR2 from the germline V gene are GTSNPN and SVGIG (reference sequence). The CDR3 is 12 residues long. The CDR3 loop reads CARRGRGYGYTF. CDR3 nucleotides: TGTGCTCGGCGGGGGCGCGGCTATGGCTACACCTTC.

The rearrangement uses TRBV7-8 and TRBJ1-4; D not resolved. This CDR3 has 14 residues. CDR1 is SGHVS and CDR2 is FQNEAQ in the germline V gene. Trimming shortened V by 1 base and J by 7 bases, and 10 bases separated the two germline ends. The CDR3 here is CASSLEEGGEKLFF. In nucleotides, the CDR3 is TGTGCCAGCAGCTTAGAAGAGGGTGGTGAAAAACTGTTTTTT.

The chain has TRBV6-5 and TRBJ2-5; tentative D call: TRBD1 (6 bases). V lost 3 bases to trimming and J lost 1 base, with 12 bases between them. CDR3 length: 15 residues. Germline V CDR1 and CDR2: MNHEY, SVGAGI. For the CDR3, the DNA is TGTGCCAGCAGTTATCAGGGGCCCTCCCAAGAGACCCAGTACTTC. Amino acid sequence: CASSYQGPSQETQYF.

The rearrangement uses TRBV9 and TRBJ1-3, with 7 bases identical to TRBD1. This CDR3 is built from 16 residues. J lost 0 bases, V lost 4 bases, and 7 bases had no gene match. In germline, CDR1 is SGDLS, CDR2 YYNGEE. CDR3 nucleotides: TGTGCCAGCAGCCCCCGACAGGGAAACTCTGGAAACACCATATATTTT. This codes for CASSPRQGNSGNTIYF.

This clone was picked up one time. The chain couples TRBV7-8 to TRBJ1-2, with D maybe TRBD1 (6 bases). Trimming removed 6 bases at V and 4 bases at J, with 12 bases between. The CDR3 length is 13 residues. Germline V gene lookup returns CDR1 SGHVS and CDR2 FQNEAQ. CDR3 sequence: CASRAGQSYGYTF. Written as DNA, the CDR3 is TGTGCCAGCAGAGCCGGACAGAGCTATGGCTACACCTTC.

The chain employs TRBV5-6 and TRBJ1-2; unclear D gene. Trimming shortened V by 4 bases and J by 2 bases, and 12 bases separated the two germline ends. The CDR3 length is 14 residues. Germline CDR1 and CDR2: SGHDT and YYEEEE. CDR3: CASSQNNINYGYTF. The CDR3 nucleotides read TGTGCCAGCAGCCAGAATAACATCAACTATGGCTACACCTTC. Full variable domain (rest looked up from reference TRBV5-6 and TRBJ1-2): DAGVTQSPTHLIKTRGQQVTLRCSPKSGHDTVSWYQQALGQGPQFIFQYYEEEERQRGNFPDRFSGHQFPNYSSELNVNALLLGDSALYLCASSQNNINYGYTFGSGTRLTVV.

This clone came up a few times. V is TRBV2 and J is TRBJ2-7, with a tentative D call TRBD2 (5 bases). Germline V CDR1 and CDR2: SNHLY, FYNNEI. Trimming cost V 6 bases and J 0 bases, with 18 bases left between them. The CDR3 totals 16 residues. CDR3 DNA sequence: TGTGCCAGCAGGGAGGCCCCGACTCCAATCTCCTACGAGCAGTACTTC. It is translated as CASREAPTPISYEQYF.

The rearrangement joins TRBV7-9 to TRBJ2-7; D gene uncertain. The germline V gene has CDR1 SEHNR and CDR2 FQNEAQ (reference sequence). CDR3 length equals 11 residues. The V and J ends lost 5 bases and 4 bases respectively, with 6 bases between them. In DNA form, the CDR3 reads TGTGCCAGCAGCATCAGTTACGAGCAGTACTTC. Residues: CASSISYEQYF.

This clone was recorded only once. V is TRBV2 and J is TRBJ2-5; D possibly corresponds to TRBD1 (6 bases). This CDR3 has 14 amino acids. V was pared by 6 bases and J by 3 bases, with 14 bases between. Germline V gene lookup returns CDR1 SNHLY and CDR2 FYNNEI. The CDR3 here is CASRVGAGEETQYF. The CDR3 coding sequence is TGTGCCAGCAGGGTCGGGGCAGGGGAAGAGACCCAGTACTTC.

Only a few counts were recorded for this clone. The J gene is TRBJ2-1, the V gene TRBV27, with 8 nucleotides matching TRBD1. V gave up 7 bases and J gave up 2 bases; unmatched junction bases: 10. This CDR3 has 16 amino acids. The germline CDR1 and CDR2 sequences are MNHEY and SMNVEV (reference sequence). Here the CDR3 reads CASTQRTGLTYNEQFF. DNA of the CDR3: TGTGCCAGCACTCAAAGGACAGGGCTGACCTACAATGAGCAGTTCTTC.

The J gene is TRBJ1-1, the V gene TRBV28; D is perhaps TRBD1 (6 bases). In germline, CDR1 is MDHEN, CDR2 SYDVKM. V lost 6 bases, J lost 7 bases, and 15 bases lay in between. The CDR3 is made up of 13 amino acids. The CDR3 DNA reads as TGTGCCAGCAGGCTAACCGACAGGTTTGAAGCTTTCTTT. Protein: CASRLTDRFEAFF.

This chain connects TRBV29-1 to TRBJ2-5; perhaps TRBD2 as D (6 bases). The DNA end is more similar to TRBJ2-7, so the J call may be wrong. The CDR3 spans 13 residues. Germline V CDR1 and CDR2: SQVTM, ANQGSEA. The CDR3 sequence is CSVVGGNAYEQYF. CDR3 coding DNA: TGCAGCGTTGTTGGGGGGAATGCCTACGAGCAGTACTTC.

This sequence joins TRBV9 and TRBJ2-7; D might be TRBD2 (6 bases). The CDR3 runs 16 residues. Trimming took off 0 bases at V and 0 bases at J, with 13 bases between the two ends. Germline lookup yields CDR1 SGDLS and CDR2 YYNGEE. In DNA form, the CDR3 reads TGTGCCAGCAGCGTAGCGCGGGCGGGAAACTCCTACGAGCAGTACTTC. Its translation is CASSVARAGNSYEQYF.

V is TRBV10-3 and J is TRBJ1-1; TRBD1 matches 9 bases. This CDR3 contains 13 residues. Germline assignment: CDR1 ENHRY and CDR2 SYGVKD. The V segment lost 7 bases and the J segment 8 bases; nucleotides outside the gene matches: 8. The CDR3 region is CAITDRGSGEAFF. The CDR3 region has the DNA TGTGCCATCACCGACAGGGGGTCGGGGGAAGCTTTCTTT.

This chain joins TRBV4-3 and TRBJ2-2, with no clear D. Trimming stripped 0 bases from V and 1 base from J, with 9 bases between. The CDR3 runs to 16 residues. Germline CDR1 is LGHNA and CDR2 is YSLEER. The DNA of the CDR3 is TGCGCCAGCAGCCAAGAAGTCTGGCAGAACACCGGGGAGCTGTTTTTT. It is translated as CASSQEVWQNTGELFF.

This clone was observed a few times. This chain joins TRBV7-9 and TRBJ1-4; 8 positions match TRBD1. The CDR3 totals 14 residues. Losses at the gene ends were 3 bases for V and 8 bases for J; bases not matched to a gene: 5. Germline-derived CDR1 and CDR2 are SEHNR and FQNEAQ (reference sequence). The CDR3, as DNA: TGTGCCAGCAGCTTGCAGGGGGCGGTGGAAAAACTGTTTTTT. Amino acid sequence: CASSLQGAVEKLFF.

The chain has TRBV30 and TRBJ2-7, with 12 nucleotides matching TRBD2. V was clipped by 2 bases and J by 1 base; unmatched bases: 0. CDR1 and CDR2 (germline): GTSNPN, SVGIG (reference sequence). The CDR3 has 14 residues. The CDR3 nucleotides are TGTGCCTGGAGTCTAGCGGGAGGGTCCTACGAGCAGTACTTC. This translates into CAWSLAGGSYEQYF.

The CDR3 coding sequence is TGCGCCAGCAGCGTCGGACTCGCCTACGAGCAGTACTTC. It yields the protein CASSVGLAYEQYF. The V and J genes are TRBV5-1 and TRBJ2-5; possible D gene TRBD2, 5 bases. Judging by the DNA end, TRBJ2-7 fits better; the J call may be wrong. This CDR3 contains 13 residues. The V gene's germline CDR1 is SGHRS and CDR2 YFSETQ.

V is TRBV10-1 and J is TRBJ2-5; TRBD2 matches 7 bases. Germline V gene lookup returns CDR1 WNHNN and CDR2 SYGVQD (reference sequence). This CDR3 region has 17 residues. Losses at the gene ends were 2 bases for V and 3 bases for J; bases not matched to a gene: 12. The CDR3 protein is CASSEAGEGGWKETQYF. CDR3 nucleotide sequence: TGCGCCAGCAGTGAGGCGGGAGAGGGCGGATGGAAAGAGACCCAGTACTTC.

The chain uses TRBV18 and TRBJ2-7; D may be TRBD1 (6 bases). The germline CDR1 and CDR2 sequences are KGHSH and LQKENI. The CDR3 is made up of 13 amino acids. V lost 2 bases to trimming and J lost 3 bases, with 8 bases between them. CDR3 amino acids: CASSPRQDYEQYF. The DNA of the CDR3 is TGTGCCAGCTCACCAAGACAGGACTACGAGCAGTACTTC.

The rearrangement joins TRBV14 to TRBJ2-5; the D is unclear. V was trimmed by 1 base and J by 2 bases, leaving 14 bases between them. The CDR3 runs 16 residues. The germline gives CDR1 SGHDN, CDR2 FVKESK. The chain's CDR3 is CASSQVQGTEQETQYF. Here the CDR3 DNA reads TGTGCCAGCAGCCAAGTTCAAGGTACAGAGCAAGAGACCCAGTACTTC. The full variable domain, with the rest looked up from reference TRBV14 and TRBJ2-5, is EAGVTQFPSHSVIEKGQTVTLRCDPISGHDNLYWYRRVMGKEIKFLLHFVKESKQDESGMPNNRFLAERTGGTYSTLKVQPAELEDSGVYFCASSQVQGTEQETQYFGPGTRLLVL.

The chain carries TRBV4-3 and TRBJ1-1, with no clear D. The V end lost 2 bases, the J end lost 1 base, and 11 bases lay between the germline ends. The CDR3 consists of 15 residues. Looked up from germline, CDR1 is LGHNA and CDR2 is YSLEER. Here the CDR3 reads CASSQSRVANTEAFF. As DNA, the CDR3 is TGCGCCAGCAGCCAATCGCGGGTGGCGAACACTGAAGCTTTCTTT.

The chain has TRBV5-1 and TRBJ1-4, with D hard to call. V dropped 6 bases and J dropped 5 bases, with 14 bases sitting between them. Germline CDR1 and CDR2: SGHRS and YFSETQ. This CDR3 is built from 14 residues. In DNA, the CDR3 is TGCGCCAGCAATTTCGCCGGAGGGAATGAAAAACTGTTTTTT. The encoded protein is CASNFAGGNEKLFF.

The rearrangement links TRBV7-9 to TRBJ2-5; D is possibly TRBD1 (6 bases). Germline V gene data show CDR1 as SEHNR and CDR2 as FQNEAQ (reference sequence). The CDR3 runs 12 residues. V lost 4 bases, J lost 3 bases, and 6 bases lay in between. The CDR3 DNA reads TGTGCCAGCAGCTACAGGGAAGAGACCCAGTACTTC. This sequence encodes CASSYREETQYF.

The V and J genes are TRBV11-3 and TRBJ2-1; unclear D gene. Germline CDR1 is SGHNT and CDR2 is YENEEA. The CDR3 is made up of 13 amino acids. Trimming left V 0 bases short and J 13 bases short, with 13 bases between. The CDR3 coding sequence is TGTGCCAGCAGCTTAGATCGTAACAAGCGTCAGTTCTTC. Protein sequence: CASSLDRNKRQFF.